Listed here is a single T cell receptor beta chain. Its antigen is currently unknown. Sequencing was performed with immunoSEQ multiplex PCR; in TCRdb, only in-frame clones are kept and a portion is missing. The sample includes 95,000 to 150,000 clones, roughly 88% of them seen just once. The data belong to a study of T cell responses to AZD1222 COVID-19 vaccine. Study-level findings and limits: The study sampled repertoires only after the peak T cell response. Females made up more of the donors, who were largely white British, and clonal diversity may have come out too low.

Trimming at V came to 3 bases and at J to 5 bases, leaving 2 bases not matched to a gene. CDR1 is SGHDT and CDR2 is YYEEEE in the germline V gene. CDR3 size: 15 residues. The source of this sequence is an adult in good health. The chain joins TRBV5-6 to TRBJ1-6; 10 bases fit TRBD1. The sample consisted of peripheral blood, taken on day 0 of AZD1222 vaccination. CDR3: CASSWGTGDNSPLHF. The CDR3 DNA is TGTGCCAGCAGCTGGGGGACAGGGGATAATTCACCCCTCCACTTT.